This T cell receptor (beta chain) was sequenced in a study of cytomegalovirus exposure and HLA in healthy donors. CDR3 length: 11 residues. V was clipped by 9 bases and J by 5 bases, with 8 bases between them. Germline V gives CDR1 SNHLY, CDR2 FYNNEI. Study-level points and caveats: Highest at DRB1 and lowest at HLA-C, TCR association rates differed among HLA loci in a later analysis.

With respect to this clone: Its matching antigen is unknown.

The PCR made use of 60 Vbeta and 13 Jbeta primers. The method was immunoSEQ multiplex PCR; TCRdb's version includes in-frame clones alone and lacks a portion of them. The sample consists of tens of thousands of clones, about 76% of them appearing once. The sample comprised PBMCs. This chain joins TRBV2 and TRBJ2-4; D is perhaps TRBD1 (6 bases). This TCR came from a man aged 45-65 years in good health and CMV-seronegative. As DNA, the CDR3 is TGTGCCAGTCACAGGGAAAACATTCAGTACTTC. This sequence encodes CASHRENIQYF.